The TCR beta chain described here comes from a study of Ad26.COV2.S vaccination and SARS-CoV-2 variants. Treatment: some 20 received Ad26.COV2.S at low or high dose, single or two shots; about 5 received placebo; per-sample allocation not given. The investigators took samples on day 63 after the first vaccine or placebo injection. V lost 4 bases to trimming and J lost 6 bases, with 16 bases between them. Germline values: CDR1 LGHDT, CDR2 YNNKEL (reference sequence). This CDR3 region has 14 residues. The table came from immunoSEQ multiplex PCR; TCRdb's copy has only in-frame clones and leaves some out. Of 300,000 to 350,000 clones detected, 85% to 90% appear once; the ten largest clones hold approximately 5%.

The material was peripheral blood, obtained in a trial of Ad26.COV2.S vaccine versus placebo. The TCR originated in a person between 18 and 60 years old who received the Ad26.COV2.S COVID-19 vaccine or a placebo. This chain connects TRBV3-1 (or the pseudogene TRBV3-2) to TRBJ2-7; weak D call: TRBD2 (7 bases). This CDR3 is CASSPNEGGGEQYF. CDR3 nucleotides: TGTGCCAGCAGCCCCAACGAGGGGGGGGGCGAGCAGTACTTC.